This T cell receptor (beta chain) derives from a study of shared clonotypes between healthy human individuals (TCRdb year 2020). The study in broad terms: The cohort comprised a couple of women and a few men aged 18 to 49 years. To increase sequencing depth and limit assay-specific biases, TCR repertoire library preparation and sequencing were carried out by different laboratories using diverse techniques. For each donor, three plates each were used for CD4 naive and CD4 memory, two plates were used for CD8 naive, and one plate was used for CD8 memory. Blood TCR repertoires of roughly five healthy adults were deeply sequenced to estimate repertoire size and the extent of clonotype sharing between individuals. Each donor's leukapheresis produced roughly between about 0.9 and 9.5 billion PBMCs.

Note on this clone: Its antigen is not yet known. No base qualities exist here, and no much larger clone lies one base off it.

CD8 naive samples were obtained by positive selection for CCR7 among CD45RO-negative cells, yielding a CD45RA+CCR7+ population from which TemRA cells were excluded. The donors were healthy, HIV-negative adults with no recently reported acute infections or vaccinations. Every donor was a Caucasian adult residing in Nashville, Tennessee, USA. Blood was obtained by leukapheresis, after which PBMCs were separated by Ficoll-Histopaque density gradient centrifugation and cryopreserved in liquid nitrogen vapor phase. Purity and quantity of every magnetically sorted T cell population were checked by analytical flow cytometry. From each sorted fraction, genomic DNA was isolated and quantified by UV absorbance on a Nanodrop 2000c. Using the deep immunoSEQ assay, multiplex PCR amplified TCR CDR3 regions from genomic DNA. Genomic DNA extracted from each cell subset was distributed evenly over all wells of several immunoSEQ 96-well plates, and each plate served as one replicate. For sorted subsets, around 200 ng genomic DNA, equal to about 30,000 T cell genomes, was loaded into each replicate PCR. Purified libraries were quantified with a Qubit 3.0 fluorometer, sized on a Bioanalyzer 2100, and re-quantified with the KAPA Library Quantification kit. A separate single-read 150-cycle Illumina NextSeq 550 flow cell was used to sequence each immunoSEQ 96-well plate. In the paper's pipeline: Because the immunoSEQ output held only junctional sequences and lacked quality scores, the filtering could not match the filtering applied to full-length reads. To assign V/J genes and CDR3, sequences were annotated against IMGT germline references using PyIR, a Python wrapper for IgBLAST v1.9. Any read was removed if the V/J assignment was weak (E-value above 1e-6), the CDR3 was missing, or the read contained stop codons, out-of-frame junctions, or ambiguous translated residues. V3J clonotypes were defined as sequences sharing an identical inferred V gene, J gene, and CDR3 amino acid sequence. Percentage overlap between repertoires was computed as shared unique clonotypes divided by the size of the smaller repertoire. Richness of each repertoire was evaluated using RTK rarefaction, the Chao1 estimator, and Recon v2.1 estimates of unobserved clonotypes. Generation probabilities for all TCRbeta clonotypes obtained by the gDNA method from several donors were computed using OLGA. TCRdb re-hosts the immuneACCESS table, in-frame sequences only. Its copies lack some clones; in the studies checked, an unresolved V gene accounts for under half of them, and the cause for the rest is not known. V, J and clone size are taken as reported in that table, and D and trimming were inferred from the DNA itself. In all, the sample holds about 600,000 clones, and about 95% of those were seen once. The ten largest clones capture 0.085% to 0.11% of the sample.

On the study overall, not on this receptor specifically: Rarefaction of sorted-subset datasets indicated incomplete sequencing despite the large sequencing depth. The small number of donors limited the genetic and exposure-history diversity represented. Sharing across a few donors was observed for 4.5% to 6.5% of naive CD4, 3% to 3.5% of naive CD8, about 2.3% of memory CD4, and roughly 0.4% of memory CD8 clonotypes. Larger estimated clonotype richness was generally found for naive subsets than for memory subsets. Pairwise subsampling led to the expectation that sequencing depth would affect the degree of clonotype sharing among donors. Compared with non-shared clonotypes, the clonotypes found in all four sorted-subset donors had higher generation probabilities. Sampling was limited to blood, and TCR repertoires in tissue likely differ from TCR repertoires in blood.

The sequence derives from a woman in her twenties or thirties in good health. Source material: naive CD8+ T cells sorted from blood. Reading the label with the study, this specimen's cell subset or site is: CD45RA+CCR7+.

The CDR3 loop reads CASSAMGQGGGELFF. DNA sequence: TGTGCCAGCAGTGCGATGGGACAGGGAGGCGGGGAGCTGTTTTTT. The rearranged segments are TRBV2 and TRBJ2-2; TRBD1 lines up with 9 middle nucleotides. CDR1 and CDR2, looked up from the germline V gene, are SNHLY and FYNNEI. The CDR3 holds 15 amino acids from the cysteine to the phenylalanine. Left in the record is the CDR3 DNA by itself, 45 bases read in frame from the first base. V trim: 4 bases; J trim: 7 bases; unmatched bases: 7.